The clone carrying this TCR beta chain was seen a few times. No antigen is known for it. CDR3 length equals 14 residues. The V end lost 6 bases, the J end lost 2 bases, and 10 bases lay between the germline ends. Germline V gene sequence: CDR1 MNHNS, CDR2 SASEGT. The data are from a study of cytomegalovirus exposure and HLA in healthy donors. Study results and limitations: Later analysis associated a missense DCLRE1C variant with TCR beta V- and J-gene trimming.

The PCR employed 60 Vbeta primers together with 13 Jbeta primers. TCRdb's copy holds only in-frame clones and misses some; the assay was immunoSEQ multiplex PCR. The table has under 200,000 clones, about 59% seen once. The rearrangement uses TRBV6-1 and TRBJ2-2; D may be TRBD2 (5 bases). Sequencing was done on a sample of PBMCs. The sequence came from a man in his forties in good health and CMV-seronegative. As DNA, the CDR3 is TGTGCCAGCAGCCGGACTTTTAACACCGGGGAGCTGTTTTTT. Protein product: CASSRTFNTGELFF.